This TCR beta chain was observed in a study of high-grade serous ovarian cancer treatment subgroups. The repertoire was sequenced with immunoSEQ multiplex PCR; TCRdb's copy has only in-frame clones and lacks some. This table has around 8,800 clones, 70% to 90% appearing once. Germline lookup yields CDR1 SGHRS and CDR2 YFSETQ. The length of the CDR3 is 15 residues. The ends lost 5 bases at V and 5 bases at J; junction bases unmatched: 9. Tumor samples were obtained before definitive surgery or chemotherapy. Specimen: tumor tissue. The chain has TRBV5-1 and TRBJ2-7, with TRBD1 matching over 11 bases. This clonotype was obtained from a human donor with high-grade serous ovarian cancer. The CDR3 DNA follows: TGCGCCAGCAGTGTCCAGGGGACAGGGGGAAACGAGCAGTACTTC. It encodes CASSVQGTGGNEQYF.